The source of this TCR beta chain is a study of control samples from healthy donors and cancer patients. The V gene's germline CDR1 is MNHNS and CDR2 SASEGT. Trimming shortened V by 1 base and J by 1 base, and 8 bases separated the two germline ends. There are 15 residues in the CDR3. Produced via immunoSEQ multiplex PCR; TCRdb's table is partial and in-frame only. This table holds some 150,000 clones, just under 95% found once. Sequencing used PBMCs. The chain combines TRBV6-1 with TRBJ1-3; D is uncertain. The TCR sequence derives from a man aged 60 to 69 with colorectal cancer. The CDR3 coding sequence is TGTGCCAGCAGTGAAGGCAGTCGGTCTGGAAACACCATATATTTT. Its protein product is CASSEGSRSGNTIYF.